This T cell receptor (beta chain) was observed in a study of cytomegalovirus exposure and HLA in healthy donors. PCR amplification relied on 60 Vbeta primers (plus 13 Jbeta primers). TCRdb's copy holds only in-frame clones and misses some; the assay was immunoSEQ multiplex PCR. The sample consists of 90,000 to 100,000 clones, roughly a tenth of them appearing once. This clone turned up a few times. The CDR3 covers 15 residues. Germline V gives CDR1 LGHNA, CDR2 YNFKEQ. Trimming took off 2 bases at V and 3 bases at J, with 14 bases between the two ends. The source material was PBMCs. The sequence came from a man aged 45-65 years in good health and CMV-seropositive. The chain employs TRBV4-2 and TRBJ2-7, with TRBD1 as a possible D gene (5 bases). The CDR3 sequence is CASSQNPAQGYEQYF. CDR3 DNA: TGTGCCAGCAGCCAAAACCCAGCCCAGGGCTACGAGCAGTACTTC.